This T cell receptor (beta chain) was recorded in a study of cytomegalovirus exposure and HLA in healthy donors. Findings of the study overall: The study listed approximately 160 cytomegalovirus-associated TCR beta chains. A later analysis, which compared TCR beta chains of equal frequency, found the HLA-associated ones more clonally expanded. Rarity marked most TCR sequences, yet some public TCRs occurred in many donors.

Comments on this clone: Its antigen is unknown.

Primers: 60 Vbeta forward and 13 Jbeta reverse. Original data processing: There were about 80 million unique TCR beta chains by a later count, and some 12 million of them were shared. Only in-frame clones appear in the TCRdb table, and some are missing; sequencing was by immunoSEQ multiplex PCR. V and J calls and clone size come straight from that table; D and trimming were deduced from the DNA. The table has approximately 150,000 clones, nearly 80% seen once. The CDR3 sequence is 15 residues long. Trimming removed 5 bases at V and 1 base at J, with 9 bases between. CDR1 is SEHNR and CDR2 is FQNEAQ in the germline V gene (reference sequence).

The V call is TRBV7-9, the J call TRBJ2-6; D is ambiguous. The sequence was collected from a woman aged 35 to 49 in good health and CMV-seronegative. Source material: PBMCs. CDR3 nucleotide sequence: TGTGCCAGCAGCCTATCATGGTCTGGGGCCAACGTCCTGACTTTC. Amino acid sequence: CASSLSWSGANVLTF.